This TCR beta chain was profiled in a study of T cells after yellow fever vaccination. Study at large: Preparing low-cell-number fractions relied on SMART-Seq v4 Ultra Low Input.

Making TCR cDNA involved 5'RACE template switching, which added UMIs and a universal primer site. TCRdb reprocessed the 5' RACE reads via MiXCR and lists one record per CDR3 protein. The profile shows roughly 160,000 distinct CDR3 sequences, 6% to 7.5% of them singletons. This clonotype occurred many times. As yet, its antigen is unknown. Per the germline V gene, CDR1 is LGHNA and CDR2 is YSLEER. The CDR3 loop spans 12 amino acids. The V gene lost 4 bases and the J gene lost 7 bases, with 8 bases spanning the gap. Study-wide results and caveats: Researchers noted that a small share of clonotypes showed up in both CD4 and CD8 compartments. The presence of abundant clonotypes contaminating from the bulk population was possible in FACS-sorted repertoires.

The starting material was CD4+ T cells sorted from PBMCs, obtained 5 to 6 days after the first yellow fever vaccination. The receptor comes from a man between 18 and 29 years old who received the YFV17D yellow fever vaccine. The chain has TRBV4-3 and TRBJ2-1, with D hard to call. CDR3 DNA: TGCGCCAGCAGCCTATACAGTAATGAGCAGTTCTTC. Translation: CASSLYSNEQFF.